This T cell receptor (beta chain) was sequenced for a study of T cell repertoires in cytomegalovirus infection. Points from the study as a whole: In two of eight donors, the top clonotype was HLA-C-restricted CMV-specific.

Trimming took off 2 bases at V and 3 bases at J, with 11 bases between the two ends. CDR1 is SGDLS and CDR2 is YYNGEE in the germline V gene. The CDR3 extends over 14 amino acids. A remark on this clonotype: The antigen is not known.

TCRdb passed the reads through MiXCR, listing each CDR3 protein once. Altogether some 940,000 distinct CDR3 sequences are present, 31% being singletons, with the ten largest covering roughly 13%. This chain joins TRBV9 and TRBJ1-2; the D is unclear. This sequence was found in a human donor in good health (CMV status not recorded). Some clones in this sample may be carry-over from other donors' samples. Sequenced material: cultured CD8+ T cells from PBMCs, taken from culture after CMV antigen stimulation. The CDR3 here is CASSVMEVDYGYTF. The CDR3 bases are TGTGCCAGCAGCGTGATGGAGGTCGACTATGGCTACACCTTC.